This TCR beta chain was sequenced for a study of T cell clones after liver transplantation. Study details: A pre-transplant mixed lymphocyte reaction with TCRbeta sequencing defined graft-donor-reactive clones followed in post-transplant blood. Standard immunosuppression, with no induction, continued until 12-24 months after transplant. Draws occurred before transplant, before withdrawal, and after complete or failed withdrawal.

The table came from immunoSEQ multiplex PCR; TCRdb's copy has only in-frame clones and leaves some out. Among 40,000 to 65,000 clones listed, roughly 84% were seen once. Trimming pared 2 bases from V and 2 bases from J, leaving 7 bases between. The CDR3 totals 15 residues. In germline, CDR1 is SNHLY, CDR2 FYNNEI. This receptor was identified in a human donor who received a liver transplant. The sequencing here drew on CD4+ T cells from blood, taken before liver transplant. The chain carries TRBV2 and TRBJ2-6; D unclear. The CDR3 sequence is CASSEWSPGANVLTF. The CDR3 DNA sequence: TGTGCCAGCAGTGAATGGAGCCCTGGGGCCAACGTCCTGACTTTC.